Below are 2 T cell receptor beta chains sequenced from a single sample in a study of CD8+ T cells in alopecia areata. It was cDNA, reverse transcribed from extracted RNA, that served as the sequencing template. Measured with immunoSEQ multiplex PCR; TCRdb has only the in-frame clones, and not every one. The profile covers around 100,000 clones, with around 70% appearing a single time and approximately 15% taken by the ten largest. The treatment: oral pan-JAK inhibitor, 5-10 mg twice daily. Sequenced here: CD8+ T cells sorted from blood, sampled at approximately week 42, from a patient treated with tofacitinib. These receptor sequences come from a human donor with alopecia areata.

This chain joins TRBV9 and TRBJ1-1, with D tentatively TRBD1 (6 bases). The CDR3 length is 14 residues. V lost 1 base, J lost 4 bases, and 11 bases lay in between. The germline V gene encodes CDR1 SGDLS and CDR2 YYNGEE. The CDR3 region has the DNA TGTGCCAGCAGCGTAATTAAAGGGGGCACTGAAGCTTTCTTT. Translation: CASSVIKGGTEAFF.

The DNA of the CDR3 is TGTGCCAGCAGCCCCTATTCTGGGGGCAACGCCGGGGAGCTGTTTTTT. It yields the protein CASSPYSGGNAGELFF. The genes are TRBV13 and TRBJ2-2, with D possibly being TRBD1 (6 bases). V lost 5 bases and J lost 6, with 19 bases in between. In germline, CDR1 is PRHDT, CDR2 FYEKMQ (reference sequence). The CDR3 is 16 amino acids.